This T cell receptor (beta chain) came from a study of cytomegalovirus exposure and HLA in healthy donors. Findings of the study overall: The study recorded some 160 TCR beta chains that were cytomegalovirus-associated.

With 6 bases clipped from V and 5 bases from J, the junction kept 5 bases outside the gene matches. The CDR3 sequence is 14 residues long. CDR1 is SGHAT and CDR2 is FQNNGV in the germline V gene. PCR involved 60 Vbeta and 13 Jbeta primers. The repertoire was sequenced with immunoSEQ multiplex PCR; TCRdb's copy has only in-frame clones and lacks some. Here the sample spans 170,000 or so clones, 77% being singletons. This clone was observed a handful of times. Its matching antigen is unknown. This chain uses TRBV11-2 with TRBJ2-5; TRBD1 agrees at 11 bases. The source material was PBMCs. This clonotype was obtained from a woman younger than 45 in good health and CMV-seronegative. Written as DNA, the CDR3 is TGTGCCAGCAGACGGACAGGGGGCGCGGAGACCCAGTACTTC. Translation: CASRRTGGAETQYF.